The 18 T cell receptor beta chains listed next were all sequenced from one sample in a study of blood T cell repertoires in COVID-19. Sequencing used immunoSEQ multiplex PCR; TCRdb keeps in-frame clones, though not all of them. The sample holds some 140,000 clones, roughly 89% seen once. What was sequenced was peripheral blood. The receptors shown here come from a man aged 50 to 59 with acute or convalescent COVID-19.

The chain has TRBV30 and TRBJ2-3; D ambiguous. The CDR3 consists of 14 residues. The germline V and J ends were trimmed by 0 bases and 5 bases, with 12 bases remaining between them. Per the germline V gene, CDR1 is GTSNPN and CDR2 is SVGIG (reference sequence). CDR3 residues: CAWSVSELLDTQYF. As DNA, the CDR3 is TGTGCCTGGAGTGTCTCGGAGCTTCTAGATACGCAGTATTTT.

The rearrangement joins TRBV4-3 to TRBJ2-1; D possibly corresponds to TRBD1 (6 bases). Germline values: CDR1 LGHNA, CDR2 YSLEER. The CDR3 totals 13 residues. V was trimmed by 1 base and J by 14 bases, leaving 15 bases between them. CDR3 region: CASSQGFRGHEFF. In DNA form, the CDR3 reads TGCGCCAGCAGCCAAGGATTCAGGGGCCACGAGTTCTTC.

J is TRBJ1-5 and V is TRBV28; TRBD1 agrees at 7 bases. CDR1 and CDR2 (germline): MDHEN, SYDVKM. Trimming cost V 9 bases and J 7 bases; bases outside gene matches: 9. This CDR3 contains 13 residues. CDR3 loop: CASKQGIRQPQHF. In DNA, the CDR3 is TGTGCCAGTAAACAGGGGATACGACAGCCCCAGCATTTT. Combining the CDR3 with reference TRBV28 and TRBJ1-5 gives the whole variable domain DVKVTQSSRYLVKRTGEKVFLECVQDMDHENMFWYRQDPGLGLRLIYFSYDVKMKEKGDIPEGYSVSREKKERFSLILESASTNQTSMYLCASKQGIRQPQHFGDGTRLSIL.

V is TRBV10-3 and J is TRBJ2-7; perhaps TRBD2 as D (6 bases). Trimming removed 11 bases from V and 5 bases from J, with 16 bases in between. This CDR3 region has 12 residues. The V gene's germline CDR1 is ENHRY and CDR2 SYGVKD. In DNA form, the CDR3 reads TGTGCCGGGGGACTGGACGTCCACGAGCAGTACTTC. It translates to CAGGLDVHEQYF.

The rearrangement joins TRBV6-5 to TRBJ1-5; 7 nucleotides match TRBD1. CDR1 and CDR2 (germline): MNHEY, SVGAGI. This CDR3 spans 13 amino acids. Unmatched junction bases numbered 3, after V lost 6 bases and J lost 4 bases. CDR3 protein: CASRGTENQPQHF. CDR3 sequence (DNA): TGTGCCAGCAGGGGGACAGAGAATCAGCCCCAGCATTTT.

The J gene is TRBJ1-5, the V gene TRBV30; D is unclear. The CDR3 is 16 amino acids. Germline CDR1 GTSNPN, CDR2 SVGIG (reference sequence). V was trimmed by 2 bases and J by 2 bases, leaving 16 bases between them. CDR3 coding DNA: TGTGCCTGGAGTTCCGGGTCGGGTTGGGGCAATCAGCCCCAGCATTTT. This translates into CAWSSGSGWGNQPQHF.

The genes are TRBV7-2 and TRBJ2-5; 12 positions match TRBD2. The germline V gene encodes CDR1 SGHTA and CDR2 FQGNSA. The CDR3 loop spans 15 amino acids. V lost 6 bases, J lost 5 bases, and 7 bases stayed unmatched. The CDR3 DNA sequence: TGTGCCAGCAGGATGACTAGCGGGGGCCGGGAGACCCAGTACTTC. This sequence encodes CASRMTSGGRETQYF.

The chain carries TRBV19 and TRBJ2-2, with 8 bases lining up with TRBD2. CDR3 length: 17 amino acids. Germline lookup yields CDR1 LNHDA and CDR2 SQIVND (reference sequence). With V trimmed by 3 bases and J by 5 bases, 11 bases remained unmatched. For the CDR3, the DNA is TGTGCCAGTAGTATCGAGATAGCGGGGACAAGGACCGGGGAGCTGTTTTTT. Its protein is CASSIEIAGTRTGELFF. Variable domain in full (rest from reference TRBV19 and TRBJ2-2): DGGITQSPKYLFRKEGQNVTLSCEQNLNHDAMYWYRQDPGQGLRLIYYSQIVNDFQKGDIAEGYSVSREKKESFPLTVTSAQKNPTAFYLCASSIEIAGTRTGELFFGEGSRLTVL.

The J gene is TRBJ1-1, the V gene TRBV3-1 (or the pseudogene TRBV3-2); D call uncertain. The CDR3 consists of 12 residues. The germline V and J ends were trimmed by 3 bases and 2 bases, with 4 bases remaining between them. Germline V lookup: CDR1 LGHDT, CDR2 YNNKEL (reference sequence). The CDR3 coding sequence is TGTGCCAGCAGCCAGTTAAACACTGAAGCTTTCTTT. Translation gives CASSQLNTEAFF.

The genes are TRBV27 and TRBJ1-4; D not certain. V gave up 1 base and J gave up 7 bases, with 13 bases separating them. The CDR3 is made up of 15 amino acids. Germline assignment: CDR1 MNHEY and CDR2 SMNVEV (reference sequence). The CDR3 protein is CASSLFVRGVEKLFF. The DNA of the CDR3 is TGTGCCAGCAGTTTATTCGTGCGGGGAGTTGAAAAACTGTTTTTT. The full variable domain, completed using reference TRBV27 and TRBJ1-4, is EAQVTQNPRYLITVTGKKLTVTCSQNMNHEYMSWYRQDPGLGLRQIYYSMNVEVTDKGDVPEGYKVSRKEKRNFPLILESPSPNQTSLYFCASSLFVRGVEKLFFGSGTQLSVL.

As DNA, the CDR3 is TGCAGCGTTGTGGCCGTAAGCACAGATACGCAGTATTTT. It yields the protein CSVVAVSTDTQYF. The chain combines TRBV29-1 with TRBJ2-3; no clear D gene. The CDR3 sequence is 13 residues long. V was trimmed by 4 bases and J by 0 bases, leaving 8 bases between them. Germline V gene lookup returns CDR1 SQVTM and CDR2 ANQGSEA.

The V call is TRBV7-3, the J call TRBJ2-6; 7 nucleotides line up with TRBD2. The CDR3 is made up of 17 amino acids. V shed 3 bases, J shed 0 bases, and the junction held 5 bases outside the gene matches. Germline CDR1 is SGHTA and CDR2 is FQGTGA. Here the CDR3 DNA reads TGTGCCAGCAGCTTTAGGACGGGAGGCTCTGGGGCCAACGTCCTGACTTTC. Its protein is CASSFRTGGSGANVLTF.

This clone was picked up a small number of times. This CDR3 reads CASRVLAGRETQYF. The CDR3 nucleotides are TGTGCCAGCAGGGTACTAGCGGGAAGGGAGACCCAGTACTTC. The rearrangement uses TRBV5-8 and TRBJ2-5; 10 nucleotides align to TRBD2. Germline trimming cut 5 bases from V and 5 bases from J; bases unmatched to any gene: 6. The germline V gene has CDR1 SGHTS and CDR2 YDEGEE. The CDR3 runs to 14 residues.

This clone was counted a single time. This chain joins TRBV7-6 and TRBJ2-3; maybe TRBD1 (5 bases). The germline gives CDR1 SGHVS, CDR2 FNYEAQ. The CDR3 runs 15 residues. The V end was cut by 4 bases, the J end by 3 bases, with 14 bases between. CDR3 region: CASSSTVDPTDTQYF. The DNA for the CDR3 is TGTGCCAGCAGCTCGACAGTGGACCCAACAGATACGCAGTATTTT.

The genes are TRBV6-5 and TRBJ1-5; D possibly corresponds to TRBD1 (6 bases). CDR3 length: 15 amino acids. The V end was cut by 4 bases, the J end by 1 base, with 11 bases between. Germline V lookup: CDR1 MNHEY, CDR2 SVGAGI. CDR3 loop: CASSSGGASNQPQHF. CDR3 nucleotide sequence: TGTGCCAGCAGTTCCGGGGGGGCCAGCAATCAGCCCCAGCATTTT.

The chain is built from TRBV19 and TRBJ2-3; D is unresolved. Germline V gives CDR1 LNHDA, CDR2 SQIVND (reference sequence). V was clipped by 6 bases and J by 9 bases, with 16 bases between them. The CDR3 sequence is 13 residues long. The CDR3 DNA follows: TGTGCCAGTAGCCTAGACTCGATCCAAACGCAGTATTTT. This translates into CASSLDSIQTQYF.

This rearrangement joins TRBV11-1 to TRBJ2-7, with D perhaps TRBD2 (6 bases). With 5 bases removed from V and 3 bases from J, the gap between germline ends came to 11 bases. CDR1 and CDR2 from the germline V gene are SGHAT and FQDESV (reference sequence). CDR3 length: 13 residues. CDR3 sequence (DNA): TGTGCCAGCAGCCCCCGGGAGAACTACGAGCAGTACTTC. Amino acids: CASSPRENYEQYF.

The chain couples TRBV3-1 (or the pseudogene TRBV3-2) to TRBJ2-7; 7 bases are a match to TRBD2. Germline V gives CDR1 LGHDT, CDR2 YNNKEL (reference sequence). The junction had 5 bases not matched to a gene; V was cut back by 1 base and J by 2 bases. This CDR3 is built from 15 residues. The CDR3 here is CASSQASGETYEQYF. CDR3 coding DNA: TGTGCCAGCAGCCAAGCTAGCGGAGAGACCTACGAGCAGTACTTC.